Below are 13 T cell receptor beta chains sequenced from a single sample in a study of control samples from healthy donors and cancer patients. Using immunoSEQ multiplex PCR, the repertoire was profiled, and TCRdb retains in-frame clones only, with some absent. The data show about 120,000 clones, about 90% seen once. Specimen: blood. Source of these receptors: a woman in her forties or fifties in good health.

The rearrangement links TRBV15 to TRBJ2-7; D is uncertain. Trimming cost V 0 bases and J 0 bases, with 12 bases left between them. The CDR3 covers 16 residues. Per germline, CDR1 LNHNV and CDR2 YYDKDF (reference sequence). The CDR3: CATSRDKRQSSYEQYF. The CDR3 bases are TGTGCCACCAGCAGAGATAAGAGGCAGAGCTCCTACGAGCAGTACTTC.

The count of this clone is one. The chain joins TRBV19 to TRBJ2-7; no clear D gene. Germline lookup yields CDR1 LNHDA and CDR2 SQIVND (reference sequence). This CDR3 has 16 residues. The germline V and J ends were trimmed by 0 bases and 4 bases, with 16 bases remaining between them. CDR3 nucleotides: TGTGCCAGTAGTATAGATTTGACGGAGTCGGCATACGAGCAGTACTTC. Translated, it gives CASSIDLTESAYEQYF.

The V and J genes are TRBV27 and TRBJ1-4; weak D call: TRBD1 (6 bases). This CDR3 region has 15 residues. Germline V gives CDR1 MNHEY, CDR2 SMNVEV (reference sequence). Between the trimmed V and J ends, which lost 5 bases and 8 bases, there was a span of 18 bases. The CDR3: CASSLTGTLSEKLFF. The CDR3 DNA sequence: TGTGCCAGCAGTCTCACCGGGACACTCAGCGAAAAACTGTTTTTT.

This chain connects TRBV25-1 to TRBJ2-1; unclear D gene. The CDR3 is made up of 16 amino acids. CDR1 MGHDK and CDR2 SYGVNS come from the germline V gene. Trimming pared 1 base from V and 0 bases from J, leaving 10 bases between. The CDR3 DNA reads TGTGCCAGCAGTGAATCGACCCTCAACTCCTACAATGAGCAGTTCTTC. This encodes CASSESTLNSYNEQFF.

In its sample, this clone was seen once. This sequence joins TRBV6-5 and TRBJ1-1; no reliable D call. V lost 8 bases and J lost 10, with 20 bases in between. The CDR3 extends over 13 amino acids. Germline assignment: CDR1 MNHEY and CDR2 SVGAGI. The CDR3 sequence: CASALPGWPTAFF. CDR3 DNA: TGTGCCAGCGCCCTACCTGGGTGGCCCACAGCTTTCTTT.

This sequence joins TRBV28 and TRBJ1-5, with a tentative D call TRBD1 (5 bases). Germline lookup yields CDR1 MDHEN and CDR2 SYDVKM. CDR3 length: 15 amino acids. Trimming removed 10 bases at V and 5 bases at J, with 21 bases between. The CDR3 loop is CATTPPPSGYQPQHF. In DNA form, the CDR3 reads TGTGCCACCACCCCTCCTCCGTCAGGGTATCAGCCCCAGCATTTT.

The J gene is TRBJ2-1, the V gene TRBV12-3 or TRBV12-4; 7 bases are a match to TRBD2. This CDR3 contains 12 residues. Trimming cost V 11 bases and J 6 bases; bases outside gene matches: 7. The CDR3 reads CAVVSGGNEQFF. The CDR3 region has the DNA TGTGCCGTCGTCTCGGGGGGCAATGAGCAGTTCTTC.

This CDR3 is CASRQLGGQYPLSGANVLTF. The CDR3 DNA sequence: TGTGCCAGCAGACAACTGGGGGGACAGTACCCTCTCTCTGGGGCCAACGTCCTGACTTTC. The J gene is TRBJ2-6, the V gene TRBV2; a possible D gene is TRBD1 (7 bases). CDR3 length equals 20 residues. Germline V gene sequence: CDR1 SNHLY, CDR2 FYNNEI. Trimming cost V 6 bases and J 0 bases, with 24 bases left between them.

The chain links TRBV14 to TRBJ1-4; D is uncertain. Per germline, CDR1 SGHDN and CDR2 FVKESK. Trimming stripped 1 base from V and 4 bases from J, with 1 base between. CDR3 size: 12 residues. The CDR3 here is CASSQVNEKLFF. The CDR3 DNA reads as TGTGCCAGCAGCCAAGTTAATGAAAAACTGTTTTTT.

The CDR3 is CASSPGHSSYNSPLHF. The CDR3 nucleotides are TGTGCCAGCAGTCCCGGACACAGCTCCTATAATTCACCCCTCCACTTT. The rearrangement uses TRBV27 and TRBJ1-6; weak D call: TRBD1 (5 bases). CDR3 length: 16 residues. Deletions cut 5 bases from V and 0 bases from J, with 11 bases between. Germline CDR1 is MNHEY and CDR2 is SMNVEV (reference sequence).

This rearrangement joins TRBV3-1 (or the pseudogene TRBV3-2) to TRBJ1-3, with a tentative D call TRBD1 (6 bases). The V gene lost 6 bases and the J gene lost 2 bases, with 17 bases spanning the gap. Germline CDR1 and CDR2: LGHDT and YNNKEL (reference sequence). This CDR3 contains 16 residues. The CDR3 is CASRQHQGKTGNTIYF. The CDR3 DNA follows: TGTGCCAGCAGACAACACCAGGGGAAAACTGGAAACACCATATATTTT.

The gene calls are TRBV6-6 and TRBJ1-1; 7 positions match TRBD1. J gave up 6 bases and V 6 bases, and 10 bases lay outside the gene matches. CDR1 is MNHNY and CDR2 is SVGAGI in the germline V gene (reference sequence). The CDR3 is made up of 14 amino acids. In nucleotides, the CDR3 is TGTGCCAGCAGCCAAAAGGGGGCTATCGCTGAAGCTTTCTTT. Its protein is CASSQKGAIAEAFF.

The genes are TRBV28 and TRBJ2-6; D gene ambiguous. CDR3 length: 19 amino acids. Germline CDR1 is MDHEN and CDR2 is SYDVKM. The germline V and J ends were trimmed by 4 bases and 0 bases, with 19 bases remaining between them. The CDR3 DNA reads TGTGCCAGCAGTTCCCACTCTTCCGCCCTGGGCTCTGGGGCCAACGTCCTGACTTTC. Translating it yields CASSSHSSALGSGANVLTF. Full variable domain (outside the CDR3, taken from reference TRBV28 and TRBJ2-6): DVKVTQSSRYLVKRTGEKVFLECVQDMDHENMFWYRQDPGLGLRLIYFSYDVKMKEKGDIPEGYSVSREKKERFSLILESASTNQTSMYLCASSSHSSALGSGANVLTFGAGSRLTVL.